This T cell receptor beta chain was identified during a study of cytomegalovirus exposure and HLA in healthy donors. For the study at large: Unique TCR beta sequences numbering about 100 million came from 150 million to 200 million T cells in an earlier analysis. Study findings and constraints: Most TCR sequences were rare, but some public TCRs occurred in many donors. Across donors, sequencing depth was assumed by presence/absence analyses to be roughly uniform.

The PCR was carried out with 60 Vbeta primers and 13 Jbeta primers. Per the authors' pipeline: The authors later counted some 76 million unique TCR beta chains, 9.5 million to 13 million of them shared. Libraries were prepared by immunoSEQ multiplex PCR; TCRdb keeps only in-frame clonotypes and omits some of them. D and trimming were read from the DNA, whereas the V and J calls and clone size are those reported in that table. This table holds over 100,000 clones, around four fifths found once. The table lists this clone with a count of one. Its antigen is unidentified. There are 14 residues in the CDR3. Looked up from germline, CDR1 is LNHDA and CDR2 is SQIVND (reference sequence). V was pared by 7 bases and J by 4 bases, with 9 bases of the junction left unmatched.

Sequenced sample: PBMCs. The chain uses TRBV19 and TRBJ1-2, with TRBD1 matching 7 bases. The TCR originated in a middle-aged man in good health and CMV-seronegative. CDR3 in DNA: TGTGCCAGTACCAAGGGGCGACAGGGCTATGGCTACACCTTC. Translation gives CASTKGRQGYGYTF.